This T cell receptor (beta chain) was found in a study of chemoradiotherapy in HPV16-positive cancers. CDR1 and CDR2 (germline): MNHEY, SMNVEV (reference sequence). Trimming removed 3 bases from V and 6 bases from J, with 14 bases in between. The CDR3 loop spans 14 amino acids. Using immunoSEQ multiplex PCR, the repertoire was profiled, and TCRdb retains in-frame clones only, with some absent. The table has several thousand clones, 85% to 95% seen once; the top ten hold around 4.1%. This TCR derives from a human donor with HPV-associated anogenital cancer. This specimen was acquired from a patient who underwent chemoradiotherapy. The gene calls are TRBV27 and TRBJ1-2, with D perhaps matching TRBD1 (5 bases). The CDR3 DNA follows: TGTGCCAGCAGTTTTCAAGACAGTTTTGATGGCTACACCTTC. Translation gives CASSFQDSFDGYTF.